Listed below are T cell receptor beta chains from one sample, sequenced in a study of vaccination and CD4 T cells after COVID-19. Their antigens remain unidentified. TCRdb re-analysed the PCR reads in MiXCR, keeping a single row per CDR3 protein. The sample yields about 27,000 distinct CDR3 sequences, 62% seen once. Sequences were derived from CD4+ T cells from blood, cultured in vitro, sampled after SARS-CoV-2 vaccination. Receptor source: a human donor who received a COVID-19 vaccine. Each CDR3 is given without its conserved first and last residue.

v_call	j_call	cdr3_aa
TRBV6-1	TRBJ2-1	ASSLEGASYNEQF
TRBV10-3	TRBJ1-5	AISLGTASNQPQH
TRBV29-1	TRBJ2-5	SVAQGAAETQY
TRBV12-5	TRBJ1-1	ASGSVWTGVTEAF
TRBV19	TRBJ1-5	ASSTRQGVGSNQPQH
TRBV4-2	TRBJ2-2	ASSQNSGGGLTGELF
TRBV10-3	TRBJ2-3	AISRDSPSTDTQY
TRBV12-3/TRBV12-4	TRBJ1-6	ASSLDLDSPLH
TRBV5-1	TRBJ1-6	ASSLGAGWDSPLH
TRBV12-3/TRBV12-4	TRBJ2-7	ASSSSSYEQY
TRBV6-1	TRBJ1-1	ASKTLAVNTEAF
TRBV5-1	TRBJ1-1	ASSLVDRTNTEAF
TRBV12-3/TRBV12-4	TRBJ2-7	ASSFSGESYEQY
TRBV5-5	TRBJ2-5	ASSSRERGYGETQY
TRBV27	TRBJ2-3	ASSLIAGSTDTQY
TRBV24-1	TRBJ1-2	ATSDFYGYT
TRBV7-8	TRBJ2-7	ASSPGLNSYEQY
TRBV20-1	TRBJ1-6	SARAGSYNSPLH
TRBV6-5	TRBJ1-3	ASSYAESGNTIY
TRBV20-1	TRBJ2-5	SAEGTSGKQETQY
TRBV29-1	TRBJ1-2	SVTGGLNGYT
TRBV6-5	TRBJ2-1	ASSYGSGLAGGSYNEQF
TRBV19	TRBJ2-1	ASSLLTSGGNNEQF
TRBV7-2	TRBJ2-7	ASSSRTAFYEQY
TRBV12-3/TRBV12-4	TRBJ1-2	ASSLGTGEGT
TRBV10-3	TRBJ2-7	AISENSGISEQY
TRBV6-1	TRBJ1-2	ASSKYRGLGYGYT
TRBV23-1	TRBJ2-1	ASSLSSREPYNEQF
TRBV2	TRBJ1-2	ASSGQGAQFSYGYT
TRBV15	TRBJ2-3	ATSTRDRVTDTQY
TRBV19	TRBJ1-2	ASSIGGNYGYT